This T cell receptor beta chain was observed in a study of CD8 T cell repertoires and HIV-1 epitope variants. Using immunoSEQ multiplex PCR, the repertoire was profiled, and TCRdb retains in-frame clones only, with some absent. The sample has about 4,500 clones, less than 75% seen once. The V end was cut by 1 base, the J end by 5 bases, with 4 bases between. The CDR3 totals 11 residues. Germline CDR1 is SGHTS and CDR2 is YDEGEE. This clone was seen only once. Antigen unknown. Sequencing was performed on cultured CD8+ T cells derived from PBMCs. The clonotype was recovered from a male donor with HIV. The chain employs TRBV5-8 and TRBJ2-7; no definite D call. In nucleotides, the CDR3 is TGTGCCAGCAGCTTGTCCCACGAGCAGTACTTC. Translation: CASSLSHEQYF.